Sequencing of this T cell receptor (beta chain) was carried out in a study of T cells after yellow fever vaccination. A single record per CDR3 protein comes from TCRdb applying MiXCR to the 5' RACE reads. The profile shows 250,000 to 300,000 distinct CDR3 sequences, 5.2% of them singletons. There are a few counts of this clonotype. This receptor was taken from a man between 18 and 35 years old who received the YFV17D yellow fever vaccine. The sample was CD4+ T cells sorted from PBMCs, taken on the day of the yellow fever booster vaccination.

CDR3 in DNA: TGTGCCAGCAGCTTTACCAGGGACAATGGCTACACCTTC. It specifies CASSFTRDNGYTF. The chain couples TRBV7-2 to TRBJ1-2; a weak D match, TRBD1 (6 bases). V was clipped by 3 bases and J by 6 bases, with 11 bases between them. This CDR3 has 13 amino acids. Germline values: CDR1 SGHTA, CDR2 FQGNSA.